This TCR beta chain was sequenced during a study of blood T cells in healthy people across ages. Every donor gave 7.5 to 10 milliliters of peripheral blood. Broader study findings: In older individuals, TCR beta diversity per million T cells was lower, falling roughly linearly with age. PBMCs left unsorted prevented a conclusive naive versus antigen-experienced comparison.

The CDR3 loop spans 15 amino acids. CDR1 is SGHRS and CDR2 is YFSETQ in the germline V gene. The ends were cut back, 0 bases at V and 0 bases at J, with 10 bases in the middle. This clonotype came up a few times. Its antigen is unknown. Combining a sample-barcoded 5' primer with a J-beta primer mix, a second PCR ran for roughly 6 to 11 cycles. The template-switch adaptor, which had 12 random nucleotides, put a tag on each cDNA molecule. MiXCR, applied by TCRdb to the 5' RACE reads, yields one record per CDR3 protein. The table includes about 970,000 distinct CDR3 sequences, 51% detected once. Sequencing was carried out using blood. This sequence was found in a woman aged 55-75 years in good health. The J gene is TRBJ2-7, the V gene TRBV5-1, with D possibly being TRBD1 (5 bases). CDR3 sequence: CASSLGQQPSYEQYF. The CDR3 bases are TGCGCCAGCAGCTTGGGACAGCAACCCTCCTACGAGCAGTACTTC.